The 13 T cell receptor beta chains below were found in one sample sequenced in a study of tumor and adjacent non-tumor tissue in lung cancer. A modified ARM-PCR protocol with three rounds of nested PCR amplified TCRbeta. TCRdb re-called the multiplex PCR reads through MiXCR, storing one row per CDR3 protein. The sample has 60,000 to 95,000 distinct CDR3 sequences, over 75% seen once. This sample's RNA came from whole unsorted tissue. The sequenced sample consisted of lung tumor tissue. These receptor sequences come from a woman between 45 and 60 years old with non-small cell lung cancer.

This clonotype was picked up many times. The J gene is TRBJ1-1, the V gene TRBV29-1; the match to TRBD1 covers 7 bases. V lost 7 bases, J lost 5 bases, and 10 bases stayed unmatched. Germline loops: CDR1 SQVTM, CDR2 ANQGSEA. There are 13 residues in the CDR3. This CDR3 is CSALDRLGTEAFF. CDR3 sequence (DNA): TGCAGCGCTCTGGACAGGTTGGGGACTGAAGCTTTCTTT.

A note on this clonotype: A clone one base away is much larger, so this may be a read error. The chain recombines TRBV5-1 with TRBJ1-3; D unresolved. CDR1 is SGHRS, CDR2 YFSETQ, per germline. The CDR3 length is 16 residues. CDR3 in DNA: TGCGCCAGCAGCTTGTCTCCCCATGGCTCTAGAAACACCATATATTTT. It translates to CASSLSPHGSRNTIYF.

Comment on this clonotype: The junction differs from germline at one of its ends, possibly a read error. The chain carries TRBV20-1 and TRBJ1-1, with no clear D. CDR1 DFQATT and CDR2 SNEGSKA come from the germline V gene (reference sequence). This CDR3 comprises 13 residues. For the CDR3, the DNA is TGCAGTGCTAGAGTGATAGTTAACACTGGAGCTTTCTTT. Protein product: CSARVIVNTGAFF.

In the case of this clonotype: A read error may produce the germline difference seen at one junction end. V and J are TRBV11-3 and TRBJ2-7, with D perhaps matching TRBD2 (6 bases). CDR3 size: 14 residues. In germline, CDR1 is SGHNT, CDR2 YENEEA. The CDR3 reads CASSSGTGEAELYF. The DNA for the CDR3 is TGTGCCAGCAGCTCCGGAACGGGGGAGGCCGAGCTGTACTTC.

About this clonotype itself: This is likely a read error, given that the CDR3 carries no conserved phenylalanine or tryptophan at its end. This chain connects TRBV6-1 to TRBJ2-2, with a possible D match to TRBD2 (5 bases). The CDR3 totals 14 residues. The V gene's germline CDR1 is MNHNS and CDR2 SASEGT. Trimming removed 9 bases at V and 5 bases at J, with 16 bases between. The DNA of the CDR3 is TGTGCCAGGAGGCGAGACGGACTGACCGGGGAGCTGTTTCTT. It is translated as CARRRDGLTGELFL.

This clonotype has a count of ten or more. This sequence joins TRBV7-9 and TRBJ1-1; no firm D call. The CDR3 consists of 14 residues. The ends were cut back, 5 bases at V and 1 base at J, with 11 bases in the middle. The V gene's germline CDR1 is SEHNR and CDR2 FQNEAQ (reference sequence). CDR3 nucleotides: TGTGCCAGCAGCAGTACCCCACAGAACACTGAAGCTTTCTTT. It encodes CASSSTPQNTEAFF. Based on the CDR3 plus reference TRBV7-9 and TRBJ1-1, the full variable domain is DTGVSQNPRHKITKRGQNVTFRCDPISEHNRLYWYRQTLGQGPEFLTYFQNEAQLEKSRLLSDRFSAERPKGSFSTLEIQRTEQGDSAMYLCASSSTPQNTEAFFGQGTRLTVV.

By proportion, this clonotype is medium-sized. The gene calls are TRBV10-2 and TRBJ2-3, with no clear D. V gave up 7 bases and J gave up 8 bases, with 19 bases separating them. Germline values: CDR1 WSHSY, CDR2 SAAADI. This CDR3 spans 14 amino acids. CDR3 loop: CASTPDNWLGTQYF. The CDR3 DNA follows: TGCGCCAGCACCCCAGACAACTGGCTGGGTACGCAGTATTTT.

This clonotype was observed once. The chain couples TRBV12-3 or TRBV12-4 to TRBJ2-5, with a tentative D call TRBD2 (5 bases). CDR3 size: 17 residues. V dropped 1 base and J dropped 4 bases, with 19 bases sitting between them. The CDR3 loop is CASSLGPQRGYRETQYF. CDR3 DNA sequence: TGTGCCAGCAGTTTAGGGCCCCAACGAGGGTACCGAGAGACCCAGTACTTC.

With respect to this clonotype: This may stem from a read error, because a much larger clone lies one nucleotide away. The genes are TRBV11-2 and TRBJ2-1, with D uncertain. The CDR3 runs 14 residues. The germline V and J ends were trimmed by 0 bases and 9 bases, with 12 bases remaining between them. Germline values: CDR1 SGHAT, CDR2 FQNNGV. The CDR3 region is CASSLEVASSEQFF. The CDR3 bases are TGTGCCAGCAGCTTAGAGGTGGCCAGTAGTGAGCAGTTCTTC. Complete variable domain (other parts from reference TRBV11-2 and TRBJ2-1): EAGVAQSPRYKIIEKRQSVAFWCNPISGHATLYWYQQILGQGPKLLIQFQNNGVVDDSQLPKDRFSAERLKGVDSTLKIQPAKLEDSAVYLCASSLEVASSEQFFGPGTRLTVL.

In the case of this clonotype: No conserved phenylalanine or tryptophan ends this CDR3, so it is likely a read error. The chain combines TRBV10-2 with TRBJ2-6; 7 bases line up with TRBD1. The CDR3 spans 16 residues. CDR1 and CDR2 from the germline V gene are WSHSY and SAAADI. V trimming: 2 bases; J trimming: 0 bases; junction bases outside the gene matches: 1. CDR3 DNA: TGCGCCAGCAGTGAGGCAGGGGGCTCTGGGGCCAACGTCCTGACTATC. Translation gives CASSEAGGSGANVLTI.

On this clonotype: The conserved phenylalanine or tryptophan normally closing the CDR3 is absent here, so this likely arose from a read error. CDR3 loop: CASSLGLAGGGEQYS. CDR3 nucleotides: TGTGCTAGCAGCCTCGGACTAGCGGGAGGTGGCGAGCAGTACTCC. The genes are TRBV5-4 and TRBJ2-7, with 14 bases lining up with TRBD2. The CDR3 covers 15 residues. Germline V gives CDR1 SGHNT, CDR2 YYREEE (reference sequence).

A remark on this clonotype: Relative to the germline gene, one junction end is altered; a read error may explain this. The rearrangement links TRBV4-2 to TRBJ2-3; D is uncertain. This CDR3 has 19 amino acids. Germline V gene sequence: CDR1 LGHNA, CDR2 YNFKEQ. CDR3 bases: TGTGCCAGCAGCCAAGAAAAGGGTCCGAACTCTTCTGACACATATACGCAGTATTTT. The encoded protein is CASSQEKGPNSSDTYTQYF.

The genes are TRBV4-1 and TRBJ1-6; 9 bases match TRBD1. The junction had 10 bases not matched to a gene; V was cut back by 3 bases and J by 1 base. Per germline, CDR1 MGHRA and CDR2 YSYEKL. The CDR3 spans 19 residues. The CDR3 region has the DNA TGCGCCAGCAGCCACAGAAAACCGGGACAGGGTTCCTATAATTCACCCCTCCACTTT. This translates into CASSHRKPGQGSYNSPLHF.